This TCR beta chain was sequenced during a study of graft-versus-host responses after intestinal transplantation. The wider study: Multivisceral, liver-intestinal, or isolated intestinal transplants were performed in recipients. Uniformly, recipients were administered anti-thymocyte globulin induction with subsequent tacrolimus and steroids for approximately three years.

Assay used: immunoSEQ multiplex PCR; TCRdb lists only in-frame clones, some missing. This sample has about 27,000 clones, with 80% to 95% found just once. This clone was picked up one time. Its matching antigen is unknown. Findings and limits, study-wide: Allografts of patients with graft-donor T cell macrochimerism showed high graft-versus-host to host-versus-graft clone ratios.

V was pared by 3 bases and J by 1 base, with 9 bases between. Germline loops: CDR1 SNHLY, CDR2 FYNNEI. The CDR3 totals 14 residues. The clonotype was recovered from a human patient who received an intestinal transplant, so some T cells may come from the graft donor. The sequencing used PBMCs, collected 18 days after transplant. This chain uses TRBV2 with TRBJ1-1; D uncertain. The CDR3 DNA reads as TGTGCCAGCAGTGAGTACACGGGGAACACTGAAGCTTTCTTT. Translating it yields CASSEYTGNTEAFF.